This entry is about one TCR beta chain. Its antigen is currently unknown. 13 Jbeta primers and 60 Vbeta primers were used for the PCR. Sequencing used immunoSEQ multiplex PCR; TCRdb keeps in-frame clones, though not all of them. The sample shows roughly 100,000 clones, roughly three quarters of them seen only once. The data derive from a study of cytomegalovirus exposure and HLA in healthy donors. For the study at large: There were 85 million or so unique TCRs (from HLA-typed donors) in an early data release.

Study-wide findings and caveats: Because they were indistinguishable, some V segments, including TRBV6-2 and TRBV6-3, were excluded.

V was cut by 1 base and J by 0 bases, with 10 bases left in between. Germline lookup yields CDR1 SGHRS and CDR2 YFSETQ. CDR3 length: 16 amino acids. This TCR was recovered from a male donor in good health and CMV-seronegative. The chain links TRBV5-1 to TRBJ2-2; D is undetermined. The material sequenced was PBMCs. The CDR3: CASSLFPRTNTGELFF. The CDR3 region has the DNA TGCGCCAGCAGCTTGTTCCCCAGAACGAACACCGGGGAGCTGTTTTTT.